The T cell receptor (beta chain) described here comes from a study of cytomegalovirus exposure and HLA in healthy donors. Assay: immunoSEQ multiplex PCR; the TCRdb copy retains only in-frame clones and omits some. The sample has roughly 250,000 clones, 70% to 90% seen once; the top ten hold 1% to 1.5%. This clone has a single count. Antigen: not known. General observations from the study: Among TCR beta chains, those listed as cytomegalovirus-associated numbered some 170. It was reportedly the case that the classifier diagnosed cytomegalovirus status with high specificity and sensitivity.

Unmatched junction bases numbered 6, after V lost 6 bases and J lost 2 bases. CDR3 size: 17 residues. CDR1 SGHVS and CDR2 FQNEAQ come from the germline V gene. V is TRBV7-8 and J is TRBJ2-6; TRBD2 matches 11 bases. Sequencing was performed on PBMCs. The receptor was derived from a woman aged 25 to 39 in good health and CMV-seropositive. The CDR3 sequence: CASRLTSGNAGANVLTF. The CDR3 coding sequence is TGTGCCAGCAGATTGACTAGCGGGAATGCTGGGGCCAACGTCCTGACTTTC.